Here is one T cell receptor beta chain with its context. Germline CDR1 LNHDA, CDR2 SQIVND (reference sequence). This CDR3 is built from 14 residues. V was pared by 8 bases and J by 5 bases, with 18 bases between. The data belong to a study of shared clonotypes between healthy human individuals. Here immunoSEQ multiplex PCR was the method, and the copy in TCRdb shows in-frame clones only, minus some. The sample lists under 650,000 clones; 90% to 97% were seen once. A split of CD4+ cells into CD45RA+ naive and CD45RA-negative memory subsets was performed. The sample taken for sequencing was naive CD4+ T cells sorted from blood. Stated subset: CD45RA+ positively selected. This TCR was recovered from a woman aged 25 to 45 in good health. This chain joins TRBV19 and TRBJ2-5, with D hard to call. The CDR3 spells CASGKDASWETQYF. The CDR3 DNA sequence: TGTGCCAGTGGGAAAGACGCATCATGGGAGACCCAGTACTTC.